These 18 T cell receptor beta chains came from one sample sequenced in a study of blood T cells in healthy people across ages. Together with a sample-barcoded 5' primer, a J-beta primer mix was included in a second PCR lasting about 7 to 12 cycles. A single record per CDR3 protein comes from TCRdb applying MiXCR to the 5' RACE reads. The sample lists 1.5 million to 2 million distinct CDR3 sequences, about 32% occurring once. Sequenced sample: blood. The receptor source for this set is a woman in her twenties or thirties in good health.

Only one count was recorded for this clonotype. The chain has TRBV27 and TRBJ2-5; D is undetermined. V gave up 4 bases and J gave up 11 bases, with 17 bases separating them. The germline V gene has CDR1 MNHEY and CDR2 SMNVEV (reference sequence). The CDR3 consists of 13 residues. In DNA form, the CDR3 reads TGTGCCAGCAGTTCCCCCGGTAGAGTTTGGCAGTACTTC. This gives the protein CASSSPGRVWQYF.

The sample holds one count of this clonotype. This may stem from a read error, because a much larger clone lies one nucleotide away. The V and J genes are TRBV5-1 and TRBJ1-1, with 7 bases matching TRBD1. Unmatched junction bases numbered 11, after V lost 2 bases and J lost 4 bases. The length of the CDR3 is 16 residues. Per the germline V gene, CDR1 is SGHRS and CDR2 is YFSETQ. The CDR3 nucleotides are TGCGCCAGCAGCTTAGTAGCGCAGACAGGGACCACTGAAGCTTTCTTT. It specifies CASSLVAQTGTTEAFF.

This clonotype was seen a handful of times. The rearrangement joins TRBV9 to TRBJ2-1; unclear D gene. Germline V gene sequence: CDR1 SGDLS, CDR2 YYNGEE. The CDR3 consists of 13 residues. With 4 bases removed from V and 10 bases from J, the gap between germline ends came to 15 bases. The CDR3 region has the DNA TGTGCCAGCAGCCGTGAGCGAGCGCGCGAGCAGTTCTTC. As protein: CASSRERAREQFF.

V and J are TRBV20-1 and TRBJ2-1, with D unclear. The germline V and J ends were trimmed by 0 bases and 0 bases, with 12 bases remaining between them. Germline CDR1 is DFQATT and CDR2 is SNEGSKA (reference sequence). This CDR3 contains 16 residues. In DNA form, the CDR3 reads TGCAGTGCTAGAGATGCCGAAAGGGCCTCCTACAATGAGCAGTTCTTC. Translating it yields CSARDAERASYNEQFF.

The rearrangement uses TRBV30 and TRBJ2-1; possible D gene TRBD1, 6 bases. CDR1 GTSNPN and CDR2 SVGIG come from the germline V gene (reference sequence). This CDR3 contains 17 residues. Trimming took 3 bases from V and 4 from J, leaving 22 bases between them. CDR3 in amino acids: CAWRRGRTALEYNEQFF. CDR3 sequence (DNA): TGTGCCTGGAGACGGGGACGGACAGCCCTCGAATACAATGAGCAGTTCTTC.

V gene TRBV20-1 combines with J gene TRBJ2-1; 11 nucleotides agree with TRBD2. V was pared by 5 bases and J by 5 bases, with 14 bases of the junction left unmatched. Germline V gene lookup returns CDR1 DFQATT and CDR2 SNEGSKA (reference sequence). The CDR3 has 17 amino acids. This chain's CDR3 is CSAPISGRALRNNEQFF. For the CDR3, the DNA is TGCAGTGCTCCTATTAGCGGGAGGGCCCTCAGGAACAATGAGCAGTTCTTC.

The genes are TRBV4-1 and TRBJ2-1; 7 nucleotides match TRBD1. The length of the CDR3 is 16 residues. CDR1 and CDR2 from the germline V gene are MGHRA and YSYEKL. V gave up 3 bases and J gave up 5 bases; unmatched junction bases: 10. CDR3 sequence reads: CASSHDRDRINNEQFF. CDR3 DNA: TGCGCCAGCAGCCATGACCGGGACAGAATTAACAATGAGCAGTTCTTC.

The chain employs TRBV20-1 and TRBJ2-3; tentative D call: TRBD1 (5 bases). V was pared by 6 bases and J by 3 bases, with 16 bases between. From germline, CDR1 is DFQATT and CDR2 SNEGSKA (reference sequence). The CDR3 has 14 amino acids. CDR3 protein: CSARRARVTDTQYF. The CDR3 DNA is TGCAGTGCCAGAAGAGCCAGGGTAACAGATACGCAGTATTTT.

This chain connects TRBV7-8 to TRBJ2-1, with 15 bases that match TRBD2. Trimming at V came to 6 bases and at J to 8 bases, leaving 23 bases not matched to a gene. The germline CDR1 and CDR2 sequences are SGHVS and FQNEAQ. CDR3 size: 21 residues. Here the CDR3 DNA reads TGTGCCAGCAGTCACCCGATCTATGGGACTAGCGGGGGGAAAGAGGGTGATGAGCAGTTCTTC. Translated, it gives CASSHPIYGTSGGKEGDEQFF.

This clonotype was counted ten times or more. The CDR3 DNA follows: TGTGCCAGCAGCCAAGATCTGTCCGGGGTGAGGGTTGAGCAGTTCTTC. Protein product: CASSQDLSGVRVEQFF. This chain links TRBV3-1 with TRBJ2-1; TRBD2 might be the D (5 bases). The CDR3 length is 16 residues. CDR1 is LGHDT, CDR2 YNNKEL, per germline (reference sequence). V lost 0 bases and J lost 9, with 18 bases in between.

This chain connects TRBV12-3 or TRBV12-4 to TRBJ1-5; TRBD1 aligns across 8 bases. CDR3 size: 18 residues. Germline trimming cut 7 bases from V and 0 bases from J; bases unmatched to any gene: 14. The CDR3 reads CASTQGTGKPYSNQPQHF. DNA of the CDR3: TGTGCCAGCACCCAAGGGACAGGCAAACCTTATAGCAATCAGCCCCAGCATTTT.

This CDR3 reads CASSQPSSGGAVEQFF. CDR3 coding DNA: TGTGCCAGCAGCCAACCGTCTAGCGGGGGGGCTGTTGAGCAGTTCTTC. This chain uses TRBV3-1 with TRBJ2-1; 12 positions agree with TRBD2. The junction had 8 bases not matched to a gene; V was cut back by 2 bases and J by 9 bases. Germline lookup yields CDR1 LGHDT and CDR2 YNNKEL (reference sequence). This CDR3 spans 16 amino acids.

In its sample, this clonotype was seen a few times. This chain joins TRBV12-5 and TRBJ2-3, with D uncertain. Per the germline V gene, CDR1 is LGHNT and CDR2 is FRNRAP. V was shortened by 6 bases and J by 4 bases, with 14 bases between the two germline ends. The length of the CDR3 is 14 residues. The CDR3 nucleotides read TGTGCTAGTGGGTCCGACAACGGTGCAGATACGCAGTATTTT. Its translation is CASGSDNGADTQYF.

This clonotype was observed a few times. The chain couples TRBV20-1 to TRBJ2-3, with D perhaps matching TRBD2 (6 bases). This CDR3 spans 15 amino acids. CDR1 DFQATT and CDR2 SNEGSKA come from the germline V gene (reference sequence). The V end was cut by 2 bases, the J end by 2 bases, with 14 bases between. CDR3 coding DNA: TGCAGTGCTAGACCTCCGACTAGTTACACAGATACGCAGTATTTT. It specifies CSARPPTSYTDTQYF.

The chain couples TRBV7-6 to TRBJ2-1; 9 bases are a match to TRBD2. This CDR3 spans 15 amino acids. Trimming removed 4 bases from V and 7 bases from J; junction bases left unmatched: 8. Germline CDR1 SGHVS, CDR2 FNYEAQ. DNA of the CDR3: TGTGCCAGCAGCTCCTCTAGCGGGACCACAAATGAGCAGTTCTTC. Its translation is CASSSSSGTTNEQFF.

The V and J genes are TRBV7-9 and TRBJ2-1; TRBD2 agrees at 11 bases. The CDR3 length is 17 residues. Losses at the gene ends were 3 bases for V and 9 bases for J; bases not matched to a gene: 13. Germline lookup yields CDR1 SEHNR and CDR2 FQNEAQ (reference sequence). The CDR3: CASSLYLVAGGQSEQFF. The CDR3 region has the DNA TGTGCCAGCAGCTTGTATCTCGTAGCGGGGGGGCAAAGTGAGCAGTTCTTC.

This clonotype was counted a single time. This chain joins TRBV20-1 and TRBJ2-5; D may be TRBD1 (6 bases). The J call is in doubt because the DNA end fits TRBJ2-7 better. The CDR3 is 10 residues long. CDR1 and CDR2 from the germline V gene are DFQATT and SNEGSKA (reference sequence). The CDR3 protein is CSWDNYEQYF. For the CDR3, the DNA is TGCAGTTGGGACAACTACGAGCAGTACTTC.

The V and J genes are TRBV11-2 and TRBJ2-1; tentatively, D is TRBD2 (7 bases). From germline, CDR1 is SGHAT and CDR2 FQNNGV. This CDR3 is 16 amino acids long. V was trimmed by 5 bases and J by 7 bases, leaving 21 bases between them. CDR3 residues: CASSLRAVGGLNEQFF. The CDR3 DNA is TGTGCCAGCAGCCTAAGGGCAGTGGGGGGGCTTAATGAGCAGTTCTTC.